This is a list of T cell receptor beta chains from one sample in a study of shared clonotypes between healthy human individuals. Assay: immunoSEQ multiplex PCR; the TCRdb copy retains only in-frame clones and omits some. The repertoire holds about 2 million clones, with about 95% as singletons. The sample taken for sequencing was naive CD8+ T cells sorted from blood. These receptors all come from a man between 18 and 35 years old in good health. Both conserved end residues are part of each CDR3. The order of the fields is D gene, clone size, V gene, J gene, CDR3 DNA, CDR3 protein. The D gene is left open where the match is weak. The size of a clone is reported for some rows only, either as once, few or many, or as a class for expanded clones.

NA	NA	TRBV10-2	TRBJ2-1	TGCGCCAGCAGTGACAGTGCGGGGCCGGCCTACAATGAGCAGTTCTTC	CASSDSAGPAYNEQFF
NA	NA	TRBV12-5	TRBJ2-7	TGTGCTAGTGGCACCCCAGGGGACGAGCAGTACTTC	CASGTPGDEQYF
NA	NA	TRBV29-1	TRBJ1-1	TGCAGCGCACTGATCCCAGGGGAGGACACTGAAGCTTTCTTT	CSALIPGEDTEAFF
TRBD1	NA	TRBV13	TRBJ2-1	TGTGCCAGCAGCTCGTCACCGGGACAGACCTACAATGAGCAGTTCTTC	CASSSSPGQTYNEQFF
NA	NA	TRBV10-3	TRBJ1-1	TGTGCCATCAGTGGGGGAGAGATACCGAACACTGAAGCTTTCTTT	CAISGGEIPNTEAFF
NA	NA	TRBV30	TRBJ2-1	TGTGCCTGCCTAGGTGGGAGACTGGGGGAGCAGTTCTTC	CACLGGRLGEQFF
NA	NA	TRBV4-2	TRBJ2-1	TGTGCCAGCAGCCGCCTCCTCACCGGGACTTTTGACAATGAGCAGTTCTTC	CASSRLLTGTFDNEQFF
NA	NA	TRBV19	TRBJ1-5	TGTGCCAGTAGTATGGGCCTATATAGCAATCAGCCCCAGCATTTT	CASSMGLYSNQPQHF
NA	NA	TRBV5-1	TRBJ1-2	TGCGCCAGCAGGGAAAGTCTTCGCGGGTCTAACTATGGCTACACCTTC	CASRESLRGSNYGYTF
NA	NA	TRBV27	TRBJ2-1	TGTGCCAGCAGTTTTGAGGGGGACTACAATGAGCAGTTCTTC	CASSFEGDYNEQFF
TRBD1	once	TRBV2	TRBJ1-1	TGTGCCAGCAGTAAATCACAGGGGACTAACACTGAAGCTTTCTTT	CASSKSQGTNTEAFF
TRBD2	NA	TRBV4-1	TRBJ2-2	TGCGCCAGCAGCCAAGGGGGACTAGCGGGAGCGAACACCGGGGAGCTGTTTTTT	CASSQGGLAGANTGELFF
NA	NA	TRBV30	TRBJ1-2	TGTGCCTGGAGTGGGGGGACAACCTATGGCTACACCTTC	CAWSGGTTYGYTF
NA	NA	TRBV27	TRBJ2-1	TGTGCCAGCACCATAACCGGAGCGGACAATGAGCAGTTCTTC	CASTITGADNEQFF
TRBD2	NA	TRBV2	TRBJ2-3	TGTGCCAGCAGTGTACAGGCTAGCGGATACACAGATACGCAGTATTTT	CASSVQASGYTDTQYF
TRBD2	NA	TRBV13	TRBJ2-7	TGTGCCAGCAGCAATCATGCGGGACTAGCGGCGTACGAGCAGTACTTC	CASSNHAGLAAYEQYF
TRBD1	NA	TRBV7-9	TRBJ1-3	TGTGCCAGCAGCTCAGGGACAGCCTCTGGAAACACCATATATTTT	CASSSGTASGNTIYF
NA	once	TRBV7-9	TRBJ2-6	TGTGCCAGCAGCTTAGGTCTGGCAGTAGACTCTGGGGCCAACGTCCTGACTTTC	CASSLGLAVDSGANVLTF
TRBD1	NA	TRBV5-1	TRBJ2-7	TGCGCCAGCAGCTACCGACCCGGACAGGGGGCTGGCTCCTACGAGCAGTACTTC	CASSYRPGQGAGSYEQYF
NA	NA	TRBV19	TRBJ2-7	TGTGCCAGTAGCCCATTTCGGAGCTCCTACGAGCAGTACTTC	CASSPFRSSYEQYF
NA	NA	TRBV4-1	TRBJ2-7	TGCGCCAGCAGCCAAGATCAGGGGCAGTCCTACGAGCAGTACTTC	CASSQDQGQSYEQYF
NA	NA	TRBV7-9	TRBJ2-1	TGTGCCAGCAGCTTACTGGACGGGGCGAGCTCCTACAATGAGCAGTTCTTC	CASSLLDGASSYNEQFF
TRBD2	once	TRBV6-1	TRBJ2-7	TGTGCCAGCAGTGACCCTAGCGGGGGGGTTTGGGAGCAGTACTTC	CASSDPSGGVWEQYF
NA	NA	TRBV7-9	TRBJ1-5	TGTGCCAGCAGCTTAGGACAGCACAATCAGCCCCAGCATTTT	CASSLGQHNQPQHF
NA	NA	TRBV27	TRBJ1-2	TGTGCCAGCAGTTCCAAACAAGGCTATGGCTACACCTTC	CASSSKQGYGYTF
NA	NA	TRBV19	TRBJ2-7	TGTGCCAGTAGTATAACCAGCCTCCAGGAAGAGCAGTACTTC	CASSITSLQEEQYF
TRBD2	NA	TRBV4-1	TRBJ2-7	TGCGCCAGCAGCCAAGACTCTTCTAGCGGGGCATACGAGCAGTACTTC	CASSQDSSSGAYEQYF
TRBD1	NA	TRBV13	TRBJ2-4	TGTGCCAGCAGCTCCGGGACAGACAGCCCCGGAAACATTCAGTACTTC	CASSSGTDSPGNIQYF
NA	NA	TRBV11-2	TRBJ2-5	TGTGCCAGCAGCTTATGTACATGGGGCCAAGAGACCCAGTACTTC	CASSLCTWGQETQYF
NA	few	TRBV5-6	TRBJ1-1	TGTGCCAGCAGCTTCCCAAACACTGAAGCTTTCTTT	CASSFPNTEAFF
TRBD2	NA	TRBV5-1	TRBJ2-1	TGCGCCAGCAGCCTAGCGGGGGTTTACAATGAGCAGTTCTTC	CASSLAGVYNEQFF
NA	NA	TRBV5-4	TRBJ2-7	TGTGCCAGCAGCTACCCTAACTTGCACGAGCAGTACTTC	CASSYPNLHEQYF
NA	NA	TRBV6-1	TRBJ2-7	TGTGCCAGTAACCTCCTTGGGGACATAACCGGCGAGCAGTACTTC	CASNLLGDITGEQYF
NA	NA	TRBV7-9	TRBJ2-3	TGTGCCAGCAACTCCCTCTTGACAGATACGCAGTATTTT	CASNSLLTDTQYF
TRBD1	NA	TRBV4-1	TRBJ2-7	TGCGCCAGCAGCCACCGACAGGGGGCGTTATACGAGCAGTACTTC	CASSHRQGALYEQYF
TRBD1	NA	TRBV5-6	TRBJ2-4	TGTGCCAGCAGCTCGACAGGGGTGAACATTCAGTACTTC	CASSSTGVNIQYF
TRBD1	once	TRBV7-6	TRBJ1-2	TGTGCCAGCAGCTTTCTTACCGGGGGCCAGGGGGAACGTTTAGCGGCCTTC	CASSFLTGGQGERLAAF
TRBD1	NA	TRBV5-6	TRBJ2-1	TGTGCCAGCAGCTACCCGACAGGGCTGGATGAGCAGTTCTTC	CASSYPTGLDEQFF
NA	NA	TRBV7-8	TRBJ2-7	TGTGCCAGCAGCTTTGAAGGACGCGAGCAGTACTTC	CASSFEGREQYF
NA	NA	TRBV10-1	TRBJ1-2	TGCGCCAGCAGTGAGCCCCAAAGGTCACAGATATATGGCTACACCTTC	CASSEPQRSQIYGYTF
NA	NA	TRBV7-2	TRBJ2-7	TGTGCCAGCAGCTTTTCAAGCGGGCTCTCCTACGAGCAGTACTTC	CASSFSSGLSYEQYF
NA	NA	TRBV6-1	TRBJ1-5	TGTGCCAGCAGTGAAGCCAAACCTGGGGTCGGGGGCTATAGCAATCAGCCCCAGCATTTT	CASSEAKPGVGGYSNQPQHF